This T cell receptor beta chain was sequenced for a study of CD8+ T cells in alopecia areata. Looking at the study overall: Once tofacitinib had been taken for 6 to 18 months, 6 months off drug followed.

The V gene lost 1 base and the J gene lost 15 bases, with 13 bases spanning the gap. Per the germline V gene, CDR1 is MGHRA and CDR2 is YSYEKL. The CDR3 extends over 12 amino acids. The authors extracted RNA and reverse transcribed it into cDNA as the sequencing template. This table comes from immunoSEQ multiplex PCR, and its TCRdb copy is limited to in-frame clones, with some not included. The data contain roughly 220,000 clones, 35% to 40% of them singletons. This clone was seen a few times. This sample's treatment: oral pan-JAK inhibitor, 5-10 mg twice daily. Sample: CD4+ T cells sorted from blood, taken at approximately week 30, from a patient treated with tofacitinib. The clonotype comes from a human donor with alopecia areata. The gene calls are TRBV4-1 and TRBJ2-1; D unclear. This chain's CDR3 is CASSQVGYQPFF. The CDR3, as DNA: TGCGCCAGCAGCCAAGTGGGGTACCAACCGTTCTTC.